This T cell receptor (beta chain) was sequenced in a study of T cell clonotyping in hematopoietic cell transplantation. General observations from the study: After transplant, recipient diversity fell while pathologically expanded clonotypes grew through day 180.

Note on this clone: The antigen is undetermined.

The CDR3 length is 12 residues. V was cut by 0 bases and J by 7 bases, with 10 bases left in between. Germline V gives CDR1 GTSNPN, CDR2 SVGIG (reference sequence). Here immunoSEQ multiplex PCR was the method, and the copy in TCRdb shows in-frame clones only, minus some. In the table there are about 9,400 clones, 75% to 80% of which are singletons. This specimen was PBMCs, taken 180 days after allogeneic stem cell transplant. J is TRBJ2-7 and V is TRBV30; D not resolved. The TCR originated in a male patient between 35 and 55 years old who had an allogeneic stem cell transplant from a related donor, so the T cells may come from the graft donor. Some clones in this sample may be carry-over from other donors' samples. CDR3 protein: CAWSVATREQYF. For the CDR3, the DNA is TGTGCCTGGAGTGTAGCCACGCGGGAGCAGTACTTC.